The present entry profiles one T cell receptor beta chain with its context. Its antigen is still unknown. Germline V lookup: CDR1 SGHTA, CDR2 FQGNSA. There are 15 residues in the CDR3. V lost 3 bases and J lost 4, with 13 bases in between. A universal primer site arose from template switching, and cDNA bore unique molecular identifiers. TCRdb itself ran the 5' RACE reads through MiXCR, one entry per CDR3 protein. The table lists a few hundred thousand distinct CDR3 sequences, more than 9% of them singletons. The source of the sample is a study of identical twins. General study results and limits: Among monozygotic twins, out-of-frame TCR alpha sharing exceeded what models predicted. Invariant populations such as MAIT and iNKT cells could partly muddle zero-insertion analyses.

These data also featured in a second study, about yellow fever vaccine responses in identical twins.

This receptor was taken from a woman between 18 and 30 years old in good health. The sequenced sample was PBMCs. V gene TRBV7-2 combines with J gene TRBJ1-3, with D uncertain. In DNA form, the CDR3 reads TGTGCCAGCAGCTTTCAAGGGTCCTCCGGAAACACCATATATTTT. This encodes CASSFQGSSGNTIYF.